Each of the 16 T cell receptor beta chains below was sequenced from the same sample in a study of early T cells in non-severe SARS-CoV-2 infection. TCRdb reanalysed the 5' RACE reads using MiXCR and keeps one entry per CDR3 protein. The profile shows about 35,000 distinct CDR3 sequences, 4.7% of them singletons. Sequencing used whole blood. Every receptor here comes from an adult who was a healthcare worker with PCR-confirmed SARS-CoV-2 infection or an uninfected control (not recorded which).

CDR3 coding DNA: TGTGCCAGCAGAATGGACAGCTTAAATTCACCCCTCCACTTT. Amino acid sequence: CASRMDSLNSPLHF. The chain recombines TRBV11-2 with TRBJ1-6; weak D call: TRBD1 (6 bases). V was pared by 6 bases and J by 7 bases, with 13 bases between. The germline CDR1 and CDR2 sequences are SGHAT and FQNNGV. CDR3 length: 14 amino acids.

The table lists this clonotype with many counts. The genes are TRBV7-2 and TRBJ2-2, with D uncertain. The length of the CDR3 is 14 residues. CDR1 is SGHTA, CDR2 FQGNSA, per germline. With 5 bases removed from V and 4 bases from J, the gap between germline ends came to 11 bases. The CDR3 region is CASSRERRTGELFF. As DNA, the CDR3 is TGTGCCAGCAGCCGAGAGAGGCGCACCGGGGAGCTGTTTTTT.

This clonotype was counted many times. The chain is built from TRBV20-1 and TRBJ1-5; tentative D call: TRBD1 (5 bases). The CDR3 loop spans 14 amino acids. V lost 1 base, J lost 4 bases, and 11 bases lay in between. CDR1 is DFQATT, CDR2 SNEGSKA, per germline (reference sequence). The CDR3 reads CSARVQGWNQPQHF. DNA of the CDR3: TGCAGTGCTAGAGTCCAGGGATGGAATCAGCCCCAGCATTTT.

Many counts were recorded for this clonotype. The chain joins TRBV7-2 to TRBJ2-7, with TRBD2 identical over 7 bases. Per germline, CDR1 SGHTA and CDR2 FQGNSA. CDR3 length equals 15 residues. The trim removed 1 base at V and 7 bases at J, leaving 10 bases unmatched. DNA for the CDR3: TGTGCCAGCAGCTTAGTCGGGACTACCCCCGGAGAGCAGTACTTC. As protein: CASSLVGTTPGEQYF.

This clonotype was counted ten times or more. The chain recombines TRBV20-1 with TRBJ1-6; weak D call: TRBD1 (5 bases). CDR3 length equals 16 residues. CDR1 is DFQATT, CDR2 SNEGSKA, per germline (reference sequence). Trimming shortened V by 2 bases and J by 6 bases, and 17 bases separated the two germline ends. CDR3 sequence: CSARPAPTEINSPLHF. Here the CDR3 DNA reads TGCAGTGCTAGACCCGCTCCGACAGAAATTAATTCACCCCTCCACTTT.

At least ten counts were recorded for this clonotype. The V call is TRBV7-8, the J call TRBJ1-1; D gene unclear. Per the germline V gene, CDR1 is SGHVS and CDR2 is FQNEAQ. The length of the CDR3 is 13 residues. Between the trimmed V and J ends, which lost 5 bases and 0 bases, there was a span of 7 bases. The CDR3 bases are TGTGCCAGCAGCCACACCATGAACACTGAAGCTTTCTTT. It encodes CASSHTMNTEAFF.

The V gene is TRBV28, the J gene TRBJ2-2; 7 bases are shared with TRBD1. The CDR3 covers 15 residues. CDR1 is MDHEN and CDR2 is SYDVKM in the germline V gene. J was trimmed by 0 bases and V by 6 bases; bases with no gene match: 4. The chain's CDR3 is CASSLGQTNTGELFF. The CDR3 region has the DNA TGTGCCAGCAGCTTGGGACAGACGAACACCGGGGAGCTGTTTTTT.

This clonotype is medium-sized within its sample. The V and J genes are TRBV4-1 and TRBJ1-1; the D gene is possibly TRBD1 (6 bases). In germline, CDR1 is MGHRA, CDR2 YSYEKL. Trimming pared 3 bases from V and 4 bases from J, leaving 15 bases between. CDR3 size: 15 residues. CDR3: CASSHRKGEGTEAFF. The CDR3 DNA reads TGCGCCAGCAGCCATAGAAAGGGGGAAGGCACTGAAGCTTTCTTT.

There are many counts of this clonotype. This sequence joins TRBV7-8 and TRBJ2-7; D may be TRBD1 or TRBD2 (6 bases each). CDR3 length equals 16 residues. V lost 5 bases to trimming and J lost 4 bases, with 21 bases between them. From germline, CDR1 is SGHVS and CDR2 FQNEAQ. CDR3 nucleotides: TGTGCCAGCAGCCTCGGACAGCGGGTCGAGTCTTACGAGCAGTACTTC. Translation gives CASSLGQRVESYEQYF.

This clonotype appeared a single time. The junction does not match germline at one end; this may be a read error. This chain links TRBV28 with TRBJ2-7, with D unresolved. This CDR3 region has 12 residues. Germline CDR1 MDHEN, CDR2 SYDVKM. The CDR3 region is CDSSYRPYEQYF. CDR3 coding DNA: TGTGACAGCAGTTACAGACCCTACGAGCAGTACTTC.

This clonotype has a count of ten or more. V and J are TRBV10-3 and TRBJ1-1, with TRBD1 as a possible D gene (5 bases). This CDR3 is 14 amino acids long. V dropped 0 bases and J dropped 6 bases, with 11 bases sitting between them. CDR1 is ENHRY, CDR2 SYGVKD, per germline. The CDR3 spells CAISESSRAPEAFF. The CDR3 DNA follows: TGTGCCATCAGTGAGTCGAGCAGGGCCCCTGAAGCTTTCTTT.

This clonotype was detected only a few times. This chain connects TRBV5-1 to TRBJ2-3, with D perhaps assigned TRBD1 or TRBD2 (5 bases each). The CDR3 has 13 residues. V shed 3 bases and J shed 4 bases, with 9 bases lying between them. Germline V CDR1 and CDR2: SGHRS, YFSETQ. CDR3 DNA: TGCGCCAGCAGCTGGGGACCCCCAGATACGCAGTATTTT. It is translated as CASSWGPPDTQYF. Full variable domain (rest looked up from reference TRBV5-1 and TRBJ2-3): KAGVTQTPRYLIKTRGQQVTLSCSPISGHRSVSWYQQTPGQGLQFLFEYFSETQRNKGNFPGRFSGRQFSNSRSEMNVSTLELGDSALYLCASSWGPPDTQYFGPGTRLTVL.

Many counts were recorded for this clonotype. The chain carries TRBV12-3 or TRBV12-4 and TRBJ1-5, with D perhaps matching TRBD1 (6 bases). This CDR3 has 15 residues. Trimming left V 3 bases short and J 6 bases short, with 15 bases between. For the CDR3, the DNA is TGTGCCAGCAGTTTTGGGGGCAAAGGGGGTCAGCCCCAGCATTTT. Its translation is CASSFGGKGGQPQHF.

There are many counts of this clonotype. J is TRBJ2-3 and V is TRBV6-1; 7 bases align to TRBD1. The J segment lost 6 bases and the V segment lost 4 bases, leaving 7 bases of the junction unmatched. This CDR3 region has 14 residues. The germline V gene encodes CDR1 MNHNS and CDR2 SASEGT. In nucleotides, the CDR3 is TGTGCCAGCAGTGCCCGGACAGGCATGGATACGCAGTATTTT. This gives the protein CASSARTGMDTQYF.

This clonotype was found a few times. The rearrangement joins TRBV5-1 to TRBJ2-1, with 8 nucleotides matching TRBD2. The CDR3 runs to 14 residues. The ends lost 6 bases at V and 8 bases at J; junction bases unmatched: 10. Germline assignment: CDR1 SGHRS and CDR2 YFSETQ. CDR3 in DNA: TGCGCCAGCACGGGCGGGGGGCCCTTGGATGAGCAGTTCTTC. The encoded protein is CASTGGGPLDEQFF.

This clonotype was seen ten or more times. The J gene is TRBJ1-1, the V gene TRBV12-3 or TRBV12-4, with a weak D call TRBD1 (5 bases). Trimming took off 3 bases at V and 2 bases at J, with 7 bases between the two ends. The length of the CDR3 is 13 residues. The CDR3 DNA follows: TGTGCCAGCAGTTTGGGGGAAAACACTGAAGCTTTCTTT. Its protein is CASSLGENTEAFF.